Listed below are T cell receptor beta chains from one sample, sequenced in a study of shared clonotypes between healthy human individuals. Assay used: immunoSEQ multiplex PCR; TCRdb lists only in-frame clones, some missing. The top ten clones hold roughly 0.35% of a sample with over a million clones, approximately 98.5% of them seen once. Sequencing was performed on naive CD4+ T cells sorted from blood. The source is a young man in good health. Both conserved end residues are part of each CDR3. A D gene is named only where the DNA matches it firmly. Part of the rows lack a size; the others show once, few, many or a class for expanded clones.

CASRKMTSVYNEQFF	TGTGCCAGCAGAAAAATGACTAGCGTCTACAATGAGCAGTTCTTC	TRBD2	TRBJ2-1	TRBV2	NA	15
CASSLGIPYEQYF	TGTGCCAGCAGCTTAGGGATCCCCTACGAGCAGTACTTC	NA	TRBJ2-7	TRBV5-4	NA	13
CASSTYRGRMNTEAFF	TGTGCCAGCAGTACTTACAGGGGGCGGATGAACACTGAAGCTTTCTTT	TRBD1	TRBJ1-1	TRBV6-6	NA	16
CASSTGLAGDADTQYF	TGCGCCAGCAGCACGGGACTAGCGGGAGACGCAGATACGCAGTATTTT	TRBD2	TRBJ2-3	TRBV5-1	NA	16
CASSPGEQGRGYEQYF	TGTGCCAGCAGCCCCGGTGAACAGGGGAGGGGGTACGAGCAGTACTTC	NA	TRBJ2-7	TRBV28	NA	16
CASSSTPGTGFYEQFF	TGTGCCAGCAGTTCGACCCCCGGGACAGGGTTCTATGAGCAGTTCTTC	TRBD1	TRBJ2-1	TRBV27	NA	16
CASKPNSDNEQFF	TGTGCCAGTAAACCAAACAGCGACAATGAGCAGTTCTTC	NA	TRBJ2-1	TRBV19	NA	13
CASSRGSSGYEQYF	TGTGCCAGCAGCCGCGGGAGTTCAGGCTACGAGCAGTACTTC	TRBD2	TRBJ2-7	TRBV11-3	NA	14
CASSSGNSLGSRDSGRVLDEQFF	TGTGCCAGCAGCTCAGGAAATTCGCTAGGGAGTCGTGATAGCGGGAGGGTTTTGGATGAGCAGTTCTTC	TRBD2	TRBJ2-1	TRBV13	NA	23
CASSGLLAGGYNEQFF	TGTGCCAGTAGCGGCCTACTAGCGGGAGGGTACAATGAGCAGTTCTTC	TRBD2	TRBJ2-1	TRBV19	NA	16
CASSSSGSYEQYF	TGTGCCAGCAGCTCTAGCGGGAGCTACGAGCAGTACTTC	TRBD2	TRBJ2-7	TRBV6-5	NA	13
CASSSPPQWEGPRSSYNEQFF	TGTGCCAGTAGTAGCCCCCCTCAGTGGGAGGGCCCTCGAAGCTCCTACAATGAGCAGTTCTTC	TRBD2	TRBJ2-1	TRBV19	NA	21
CATSRATRQETQYF	TGTGCCACCAGCAGAGCCACGAGACAAGAGACCCAGTACTTC	NA	TRBJ2-5	TRBV15	NA	14
CASSFSTVNTEAFF	TGCGCCAGCAGCTTTTCGACCGTGAACACTGAAGCTTTCTTT	NA	TRBJ1-1	TRBV5-1	NA	14
CASKLTPGTKAYEQYF	TGTGCCAGCAAACTAACCCCCGGTACTAAGGCCTACGAGCAGTACTTC	NA	TRBJ2-7	TRBV7-2	NA	16
CASSLGMSEQYF	TGTGCCAGCAGTTTGGGGATGAGTGAGCAGTACTTC	NA	TRBJ2-7	TRBV2	NA	12
CASSFDPGARRSYEQYF	TGTGCCAGCAGCTTTGATCCGGGGGCGCGTCGTTCCTACGAGCAGTACTTC	NA	TRBJ2-7	TRBV11-2	NA	17
CASSLGDRSYGYTF	TGTGCCAGCAGCTTAGGGGACAGAAGCTATGGCTACACCTTC	TRBD1	TRBJ1-2	TRBV7-2	NA	14
CASSLEVSFSTDTQYF	TGTGCCAGCAGCTTGGAAGTATCCTTTAGCACAGATACGCAGTATTTT	NA	TRBJ2-3	TRBV5-8	NA	16
CSVSTRTSTDTQYF	TGCAGCGTGTCGACACGCACTAGCACAGATACGCAGTATTTT	NA	TRBJ2-3	TRBV29-1	NA	14
CASSSGQGAWSGELFF	TGTGCCAGCAGCTCGGGACAGGGGGCTTGGTCCGGGGAGCTGTTTTTT	TRBD1	TRBJ2-2	TRBV5-5	NA	16
CASSLVVGHEQYF	TGTGCCAGCAGCTTGGTAGTGGGCCACGAGCAGTACTTC	NA	TRBJ2-7	TRBV5-6	once	13
CASSLGSGTGLDEQYF	TGTGCCAGCAGCTTAGGGTCCGGGACAGGGCTCGACGAGCAGTACTTC	TRBD1	TRBJ2-7	TRBV5-8	NA	16
CASSPGTSGSPSTDTQYF	TGTGCCAGCAGCCCTGGGACTAGCGGGTCCCCTAGCACAGATACGCAGTATTTT	TRBD2	TRBJ2-3	TRBV7-3	NA	18
CAWTWDSNEKLFF	TGTGCCTGGACGTGGGACAGTAATGAAAAACTGTTTTTT	TRBD1	TRBJ1-4	TRBV30	NA	13
CARSPVGLAGADTQYF	TGTGCCAGAAGCCCGGTAGGGCTAGCGGGGGCAGATACGCAGTATTTT	TRBD2	TRBJ2-3	TRBV5-3	NA	16
CASSDDVGGYTEAFF	TGTGCCAGCAGTGATGACGTAGGGGGATACACTGAAGCTTTCTTT	NA	TRBJ1-1	TRBV2	NA	15
CASSPLGTGGSYEQYF	TGTGCCAGCAGTCCATTGGGGACAGGGGGCTCCTACGAGCAGTACTTC	TRBD1	TRBJ2-7	TRBV28	once	16
CASSPGLPSYNEQFF	TGTGCCAGCTCACCAGGACTCCCCTCCTACAATGAGCAGTTCTTC	NA	TRBJ2-1	TRBV18	once	15
CASSLEQGNTEAFF	TGCGCCAGCAGCTTGGAACAGGGGAACACTGAAGCTTTCTTT	NA	TRBJ1-1	TRBV5-1	few	14
CASSLVQTYEQYF	TGTGCCAGCAGCTTAGTACAGACCTACGAGCAGTACTTC	NA	TRBJ2-7	TRBV7-8	once	13
CASRGFRNYGYTF	TGTGCCAGCAGGGGGTTTCGTAACTATGGCTACACCTTC	NA	TRBJ1-2	TRBV28	NA	13
CASSYIQGRGEQYF	TGTGCCAGCAGTTACATCCAGGGGAGGGGCGAGCAGTACTTC	NA	TRBJ2-7	TRBV6-5	NA	14
CSGGTSAYNEQFF	TGCAGCGGGGGGACATCCGCCTACAATGAGCAGTTCTTC	NA	TRBJ2-1	TRBV29-1	NA	13
CASSRGPPGLSDTQYF	TGTGCCAGCAGCCGGGGACCCCCAGGACTATCAGATACGCAGTATTTT	NA	TRBJ2-3	TRBV2	NA	16
CASSPRDHPYEQYF	TGTGCCAGTAGTCCCAGGGACCATCCCTACGAGCAGTACTTC	NA	TRBJ2-7	TRBV19	NA	14
CASSSSWANIQYF	TGTGCCAGCAGCTCATCGTGGGCGAACATTCAGTACTTC	NA	TRBJ2-4	TRBV7-2	NA	13
CASSSDRGPYEQYF	TGTGCCAGCAGTTCTGACAGGGGGCCCTACGAGCAGTACTTC	TRBD1	TRBJ2-7	TRBV28	NA	14
CASSFTQGTYNEQFF	TGCGCCAGCAGTTTTACTCAGGGGACCTACAATGAGCAGTTCTTC	NA	TRBJ2-1	TRBV5-1	NA	15
CASSGERSSYNEQFF	TGTGCCAGCAGTGGGGAAAGGTCCTCCTACAATGAGCAGTTCTTC	NA	TRBJ2-1	TRBV6-1	NA	15
CASSLVGLDNNEQFF	TGTGCCAGCAGCTTGGTGGGACTAGACAACAATGAGCAGTTCTTC	TRBD2	TRBJ2-1	TRBV5-5	NA	15